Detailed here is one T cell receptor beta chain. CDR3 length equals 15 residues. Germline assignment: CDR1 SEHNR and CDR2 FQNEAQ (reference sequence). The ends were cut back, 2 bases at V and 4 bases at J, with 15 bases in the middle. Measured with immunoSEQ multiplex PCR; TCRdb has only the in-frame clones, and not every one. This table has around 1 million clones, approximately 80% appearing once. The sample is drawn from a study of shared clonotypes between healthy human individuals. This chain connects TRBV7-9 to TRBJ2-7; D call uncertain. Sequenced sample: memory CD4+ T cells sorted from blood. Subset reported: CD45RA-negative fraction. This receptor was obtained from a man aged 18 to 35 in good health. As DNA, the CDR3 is TGTGCCAGCAGCTTAATCCAGCAAAACGGTTACGAGCAGTACTTC. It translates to CASSLIQQNGYEQYF. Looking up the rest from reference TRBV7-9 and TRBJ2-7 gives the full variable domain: DTGVSQNPRHKITKRGQNVTFRCDPISEHNRLYWYRQTLGQGPEFLTYFQNEAQLEKSRLLSDRFSAERPKGSFSTLEIQRTEQGDSAMYLCASSLIQQNGYEQYFGPGTRLTVT.